The 25 T cell receptor beta chains below all came from one sample that was sequenced in a study of OX40 agonist ivuxolimab in advanced cancers. Generated by immunoSEQ multiplex PCR, the TCRdb table keeps only in-frame clones and is missing some. The sample has over 45,000 clones; around 89% are singletons. The source was CD4+ or CD8+ T cells sorted from blood, collected in a trial of the OX40 agonist ivuxolimab. The receptors shown here come from an adult with an advanced solid tumor such as melanoma, head and neck, liver or kidney cancer.

V is TRBV6-5 and J is TRBJ2-7; D gene unclear. The germline V gene has CDR1 MNHEY and CDR2 SVGAGI. The CDR3 runs 14 residues. The V and J ends lost 6 bases and 5 bases respectively, with 17 bases between them. The CDR3 protein is CASSPGRLGNEQYF. The CDR3 DNA sequence: TGTGCCAGCAGCCCCGGGCGCCTGGGCAACGAGCAGTACTTC.

CDR3 amino acids: CASSSDGEGPQHF. CDR3 DNA sequence: TGTGCCAGCAGCTCCGACGGCGAGGGGCCCCAGCATTTT. The chain has TRBV6-6 and TRBJ1-5, with D unresolved. V shed 6 bases and J shed 9 bases, with 15 bases lying between them. CDR3 length: 13 amino acids. CDR1 and CDR2 (germline): MNHNY, SVGAGI (reference sequence).

This clone turned up a few times. CDR3 amino acids: CASSDAVGYGYTF. The CDR3 nucleotides read TGTGCCAGCAGTGACGCGGTCGGGTATGGCTACACCTTC. V gene TRBV6-1 combines with J gene TRBJ1-2; D is undetermined. Germline CDR1 MNHNS, CDR2 SASEGT. This CDR3 spans 13 amino acids. The ends were cut back, 3 bases at V and 5 bases at J, with 10 bases in the middle.

The V and J genes are TRBV25-1 and TRBJ2-2; D may be TRBD2 (7 bases). V was cut by 3 bases and J by 3 bases, with 14 bases left in between. The CDR3 is made up of 16 amino acids. The germline gives CDR1 MGHDK, CDR2 SYGVNS. CDR3 DNA: TGTGCCAGCAGTGATAGGGGGGGCCAGGACACCGGGGAGCTGTTTTTT. The encoded protein is CASSDRGGQDTGELFF.

This chain uses TRBV19 with TRBJ1-3; TRBD1 might be the D (6 bases). The CDR3 is made up of 14 amino acids. Trimming removed 7 bases from V and 0 bases from J, with 10 bases in between. Germline CDR1 is LNHDA and CDR2 is SQIVND (reference sequence). The CDR3 region is CASTEGGSGNTIYF. The DNA for the CDR3 is TGTGCCAGTACAGAAGGGGGCTCTGGAAACACCATATATTTT.

This chain uses TRBV28 with TRBJ1-2, with TRBD1 matching 7 bases. The CDR3 loop spans 14 amino acids. V shed 3 bases and J 4 bases; nucleotides not matched to a gene: 5. Germline lookup yields CDR1 MDHEN and CDR2 SYDVKM. The CDR3 nucleotides are TGTGCCAGCAGTTTCCGGACAGGCCGCTATGGCTACACCTTC. This gives the protein CASSFRTGRYGYTF.

The chain is built from TRBV5-1 and TRBJ1-4; no clear D. In germline, CDR1 is SGHRS, CDR2 YFSETQ. The length of the CDR3 is 18 residues. Deletions cut 0 bases from V and 17 bases from J, with 32 bases between. The CDR3: CASSLGLGKGSASSMSFF. CDR3 in DNA: TGCGCCAGCAGCTTGGGGTTAGGGAAGGGCTCGGCTTCATCGATGAGTTTTTTT.

The CDR3 DNA is TGTGCCAGCAGTAGGGACAGCTATGGCTACACCTTC. As protein: CASSRDSYGYTF. The chain uses TRBV2 and TRBJ1-2; 7 bases line up with TRBD1. The CDR3 runs to 12 residues. Trimming took 5 bases from V and 4 from J; bases not matched to a gene: 1. In germline, CDR1 is SNHLY, CDR2 FYNNEI.

The V gene is TRBV29-1, the J gene TRBJ2-1, with D perhaps TRBD2 (6 bases). The CDR3 consists of 14 residues. Trimming stripped 3 bases from V and 4 bases from J, with 13 bases between. Per germline, CDR1 SQVTM and CDR2 ANQGSEA. The CDR3 nucleotides read TGCAGCGTTGAGCGGACGGGAGATTACAATGAGCAGTTCTTC. Protein product: CSVERTGDYNEQFF.

The CDR3 is CASSYTGGTGELFF. The CDR3 DNA sequence: TGTGCCAGCAGCTACACAGGGGGCACCGGGGAGCTGTTTTTT. This chain joins TRBV6-5 and TRBJ2-2; 8 nucleotides match TRBD1. The CDR3 sequence is 14 residues long. J was trimmed by 4 bases and V by 6 bases; bases with no gene match: 4. Germline lookup yields CDR1 MNHEY and CDR2 SVGAGI.

This clone has just one count. The chain couples TRBV15 to TRBJ1-5; D ambiguous. Germline CDR1 reads LNHNV; CDR2 reads YYDKDF (reference sequence). The CDR3 has 14 amino acids. Trimming took 0 bases from V and 9 from J, leaving 12 bases between them. The CDR3 loop is CATSRDDNGGPQHF. Here the CDR3 DNA reads TGTGCCACCAGCAGAGATGATAACGGAGGGCCCCAGCATTTT.

The chain uses TRBV6-5 and TRBJ1-2; D is unresolved. The CDR3 loop spans 13 amino acids. Between the trimmed V and J ends, which lost 5 bases and 5 bases, there was a span of 12 bases. From germline, CDR1 is MNHEY and CDR2 SVGAGI. The CDR3 DNA reads TGTGCCAGCAGTCAGGAGTGGGGATATGGCTACACCTTC. Its protein is CASSQEWGYGYTF.

This chain connects TRBV5-4 to TRBJ2-5, with D hard to call. The germline V and J ends were trimmed by 0 bases and 1 base, with 7 bases remaining between them. Germline V lookup: CDR1 SGHNT, CDR2 YYREEE (reference sequence). This CDR3 comprises 14 residues. CDR3 coding DNA: TGTGCCAGCAGCTTGGGACAAGTCCAAGAGACCCAGTACTTC. Protein sequence: CASSLGQVQETQYF.

This clone has a single count. The V gene is TRBV30, the J gene TRBJ2-5, with a tentative D call TRBD2 (6 bases). The CDR3 totals 13 residues. CDR1 is GTSNPN and CDR2 is SVGIG in the germline V gene (reference sequence). Between the trimmed V and J ends, which lost 1 base and 5 bases, there was a span of 11 bases. The CDR3 bases are TGTGCCTGGAGTGGTGCAGGGAGGGAGACCCAGTACTTC. Its protein is CAWSGAGRETQYF.

The chain combines TRBV2 with TRBJ2-5; D is unclear. There are 13 residues in the CDR3. Per germline, CDR1 SNHLY and CDR2 FYNNEI. With 2 bases removed from V and 1 base from J, the gap between germline ends came to 5 bases. Here the CDR3 DNA reads TGTGCCAGCAGTGAACAGCTCCAAGAGACCCAGTACTTC. Protein: CASSEQLQETQYF.

The chain recombines TRBV19 with TRBJ1-5; TRBD1 is a possible D gene (6 bases). The CDR3 totals 15 residues. Germline-derived CDR1 and CDR2 are LNHDA and SQIVND (reference sequence). The V end was cut by 6 bases, the J end by 6 bases, with 18 bases between. In DNA form, the CDR3 reads TGTGCCAGTAGCCCACAGGGTGAAGGTGGTCAGCCCCAGCATTTT. The encoded protein is CASSPQGEGGQPQHF.

This clone was seen more than once but under ten times. The chain recombines TRBV11-2 with TRBJ2-1, with 7 bases identical to TRBD2. The CDR3 spans 13 residues. Germline V gene sequence: CDR1 SGHAT, CDR2 FQNNGV. Unmatched junction bases numbered 7, after V lost 5 bases and J lost 9 bases. The CDR3 is CASSPSLAREQFF. The CDR3 nucleotides are TGTGCCAGCAGCCCCTCACTAGCGCGTGAGCAGTTCTTC.

The rearrangement links TRBV5-6 to TRBJ1-2, with 8 bases lining up with TRBD1. J lost 2 bases, V lost 5 bases, and 2 bases had no gene match. The germline V gene encodes CDR1 SGHDT and CDR2 YYEEEE. The CDR3 runs 13 residues. CDR3 bases: TGTGCCAGCAGTTGGACAGGGAACTATGGCTACACCTTC. Its translation is CASSWTGNYGYTF.

The chain recombines TRBV7-3 with TRBJ2-7; D gene ambiguous. CDR3 length equals 15 residues. V was shortened by 2 bases and J by 3 bases, with 14 bases between the two germline ends. The V gene's germline CDR1 is SGHTA and CDR2 FQGTGA. Here the CDR3 DNA reads TGTGCCAGCAGCTTAGGGAAGGCCGAGGTCTACGAGCAGTACTTC. This translates into CASSLGKAEVYEQYF.

The genes are TRBV10-3 and TRBJ1-2; TRBD1 aligns across 8 bases. Germline V gives CDR1 ENHRY, CDR2 SYGVKD. This CDR3 contains 12 residues. V shed 9 bases, J shed 0 bases, and the junction held 0 bases outside the gene matches. The CDR3 DNA is TGTGCCATACAGGGGGCTAACTATGGCTACACCTTC. It yields the protein CAIQGANYGYTF.

This clone was found once. The CDR3 loop reads CASSERGSDMNTEAFF. In nucleotides, the CDR3 is TGTGCCAGCAGTGAGCGAGGATCGGACATGAACACTGAAGCTTTCTTT. V gene TRBV2 combines with J gene TRBJ1-1, with a weak D call TRBD1 (5 bases). The germline gives CDR1 SNHLY, CDR2 FYNNEI. CDR3 size: 16 residues. The V gene lost 3 bases and the J gene lost 0 bases, with 14 bases spanning the gap.

V and J are TRBV15 and TRBJ2-1; 8 nucleotides match TRBD1. The germline gives CDR1 LNHNV, CDR2 YYDKDF (reference sequence). V shed 3 bases, J shed 10 bases, and the junction held 5 bases outside the gene matches. This CDR3 comprises 13 residues. This CDR3 reads CATSRDRESEQFF. The CDR3, as DNA: TGTGCCACCAGCAGGGACAGGGAGTCGGAGCAGTTCTTC.

The chain combines TRBV12-5 with TRBJ1-3; unclear D gene. Trimming removed 1 base at V and 4 bases at J, with 8 bases between. Germline V gene lookup returns CDR1 LGHNT and CDR2 FRNRAP. The CDR3 consists of 14 residues. CDR3 region: CASGLGGVGNTIYF. The CDR3 DNA follows: TGTGCTAGTGGTTTGGGTGGGGTCGGAAACACCATATATTTT. Full variable domain (rest looked up from reference TRBV12-5 and TRBJ1-3): DARVTQTPRHKVTEMGQEVTMRCQPILGHNTVFWYRQTMMQGLELLAYFRNRAPLDDSGMPKDRFSAEMPDATLATLKIQPSEPRDSAVYFCASGLGGVGNTIYFGEGSWLTVV.

The chain combines TRBV28 with TRBJ1-5; D ambiguous. CDR3 length: 13 amino acids. The germline CDR1 and CDR2 sequences are MDHEN and SYDVKM. Trimming pared 3 bases from V and 10 bases from J, leaving 13 bases between. CDR3 in amino acids: CASSLGSVGPQHF. For the CDR3, the DNA is TGTGCCAGCAGTTTGGGGTCGGTCGGCCCCCAGCATTTT. Looking up the rest from reference TRBV28 and TRBJ1-5 gives the full variable domain: DVKVTQSSRYLVKRTGEKVFLECVQDMDHENMFWYRQDPGLGLRLIYFSYDVKMKEKGDIPEGYSVSREKKERFSLILESASTNQTSMYLCASSLGSVGPQHFGDGTRLSIL.

This clone has a handful of counts. The V and J genes are TRBV25-1 and TRBJ2-1; the match to TRBD2 covers 13 bases. The CDR3 covers 18 residues. With V trimmed by 1 base and J by 6 bases, 9 bases remained unmatched. CDR1 is MGHDK and CDR2 is SYGVNS in the germline V gene. CDR3 protein: CASSELLAGGFGFNEQFF. CDR3 sequence (DNA): TGTGCCAGCAGTGAATTACTAGCGGGAGGGTTCGGCTTCAATGAGCAGTTCTTC.